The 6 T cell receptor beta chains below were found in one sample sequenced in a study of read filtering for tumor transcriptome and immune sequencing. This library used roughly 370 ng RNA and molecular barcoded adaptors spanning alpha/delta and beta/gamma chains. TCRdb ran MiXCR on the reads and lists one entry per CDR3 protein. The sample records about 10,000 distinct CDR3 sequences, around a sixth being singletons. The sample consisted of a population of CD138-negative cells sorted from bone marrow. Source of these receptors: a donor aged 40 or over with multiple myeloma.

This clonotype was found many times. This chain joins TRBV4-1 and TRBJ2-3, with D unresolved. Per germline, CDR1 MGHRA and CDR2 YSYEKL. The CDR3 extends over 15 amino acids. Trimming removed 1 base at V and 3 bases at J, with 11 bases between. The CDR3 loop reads CASSQGVLGTDTQYF. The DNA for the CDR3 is TGCGCCAGCAGCCAAGGGGTGCTAGGTACAGATACGCAGTATTTT.

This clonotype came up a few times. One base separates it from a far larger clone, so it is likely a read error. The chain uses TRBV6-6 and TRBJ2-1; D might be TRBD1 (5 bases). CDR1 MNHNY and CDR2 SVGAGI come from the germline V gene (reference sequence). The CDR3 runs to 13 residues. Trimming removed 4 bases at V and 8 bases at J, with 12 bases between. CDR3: CASSCSGADEQFF. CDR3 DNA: TGTGCCAGCAGTTGTAGTGGGGCCGATGAGCAGTTCTTC.

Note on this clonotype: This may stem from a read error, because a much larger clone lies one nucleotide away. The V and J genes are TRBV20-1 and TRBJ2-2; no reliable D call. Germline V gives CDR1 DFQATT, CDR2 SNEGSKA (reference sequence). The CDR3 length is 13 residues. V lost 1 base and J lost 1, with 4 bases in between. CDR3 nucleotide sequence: TGCAGTGCTAGAGGGCGGAACACCGGGGAGCTGTTTTTT. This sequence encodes CSARGRNTGELFF.

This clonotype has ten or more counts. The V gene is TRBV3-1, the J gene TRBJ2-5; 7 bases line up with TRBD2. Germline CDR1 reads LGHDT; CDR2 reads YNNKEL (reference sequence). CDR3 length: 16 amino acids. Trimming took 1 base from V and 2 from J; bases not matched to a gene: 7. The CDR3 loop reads CASSQGPLSGQETQYF. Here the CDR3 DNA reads TGTGCCAGCAGCCAAGGCCCGCTTAGCGGGCAAGAGACCCAGTACTTC.

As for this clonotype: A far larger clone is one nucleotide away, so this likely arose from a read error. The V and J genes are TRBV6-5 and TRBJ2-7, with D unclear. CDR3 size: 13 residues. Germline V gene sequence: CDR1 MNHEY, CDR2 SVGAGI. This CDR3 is CASNGHGTYERYF. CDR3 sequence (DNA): TGTGCCAGCAACGGGCACGGAACCTACGAGCGGTACTTC.

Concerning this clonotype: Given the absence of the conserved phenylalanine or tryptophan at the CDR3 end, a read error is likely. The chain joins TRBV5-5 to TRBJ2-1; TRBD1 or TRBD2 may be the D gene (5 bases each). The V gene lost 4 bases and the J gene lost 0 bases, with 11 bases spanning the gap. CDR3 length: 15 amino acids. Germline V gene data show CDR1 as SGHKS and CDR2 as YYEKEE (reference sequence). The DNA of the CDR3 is TGTGCCAGCAGCCTAGGGACGCTCTCCTACAATGAGCAGTTCCTC. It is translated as CASSLGTLSYNEQFL.